The next 26 T cell receptor beta chains were all read from a single sample in a study of identical twins. TCRdb recomputed calls from the 5' RACE reads with MiXCR, one row per CDR3 protein. Of 600,000 to 850,000 distinct CDR3 sequences detected, 18% appear once; the ten largest clones hold about 12%. The same sample was also studied in work on T cells expressing NK-cell markers.

Sequencing used PBMCs. The receptors come from a young woman in good health.

The chain carries TRBV7-6 and TRBJ1-4; D not resolved. Trimming stripped 3 bases from V and 5 bases from J, with 10 bases between. Germline CDR1 reads SGHVS; CDR2 reads FNYEAQ. This CDR3 has 14 residues. CDR3 nucleotide sequence: TGTGCCAGCAGCTTCTCCCATCAGAATGAAAAACTGTTTTTT. This gives the protein CASSFSHQNEKLFF.

The gene calls are TRBV6-1 and TRBJ2-2; tentatively, D is TRBD1 (5 bases). V lost 6 bases and J lost 7, with 12 bases in between. The CDR3 has 13 amino acids. Germline CDR1 and CDR2: MNHNS and SASEGT. The CDR3 sequence: CASRQGTGGELFF. The CDR3 DNA reads TGTGCCAGCAGGCAGGGAACTGGCGGGGAGCTGTTTTTT.

This clonotype was seen only a few times. The V and J genes are TRBV6-5 and TRBJ2-2; a possible D gene is TRBD1 (6 bases). The CDR3 extends over 15 amino acids. Per the germline V gene, CDR1 is MNHEY and CDR2 is SVGAGI. Deletions cut 0 bases from V and 6 bases from J, with 11 bases between. The chain's CDR3 is CASSYSGRGAGELFF. Here the CDR3 DNA reads TGTGCCAGCAGTTACTCGGGCAGGGGAGCCGGGGAGCTGTTTTTT.

V gene TRBV7-9 combines with J gene TRBJ1-2; 9 nucleotides match TRBD1. J lost 3 bases, V lost 5 bases, and 4 bases had no gene match. Germline lookup yields CDR1 SEHNR and CDR2 FQNEAQ (reference sequence). The CDR3 loop spans 14 amino acids. In DNA, the CDR3 is TGTGCCAGCAGCGCCGGACAGGGGCACTATGGCTACACCTTC. This codes for CASSAGQGHYGYTF.

DNA of the CDR3: TGCGCCAGCAGCATACAGGGGGTCCAAGAGACCCAGTACTTC. It specifies CASSIQGVQETQYF. The V and J genes are TRBV5-1 and TRBJ2-5; 8 bases match TRBD1. This CDR3 spans 14 amino acids. V lost 4 bases and J lost 1; bases outside the gene matches: 3. Germline V gene lookup returns CDR1 SGHRS and CDR2 YFSETQ.

V gene TRBV3-1 combines with J gene TRBJ2-3, with D possibly matching TRBD2 (6 bases). Per the germline V gene, CDR1 is LGHDT and CDR2 is YNNKEL (reference sequence). The length of the CDR3 is 14 residues. V was clipped by 1 base and J by 1 base, with 6 bases between them. Written as DNA, the CDR3 is TGTGCCAGCAGCCAAGCGGGGGGCACAGATACGCAGTATTTT. It specifies CASSQAGGTDTQYF.

The chain uses TRBV12-3 or TRBV12-4 and TRBJ1-5; D is unresolved. V was cut by 7 bases and J by 1 base, with 11 bases left in between. CDR3 size: 14 residues. The CDR3, as DNA: TGTGCCAGCACCCTGGTTGGCAGCAATCAGCCCCAGCATTTT. It encodes CASTLVGSNQPQHF.

This clonotype was detected only a few times. DNA for the CDR3: TGTGCCAGCAGTTTGGCCTGGCGGGATCAGCCCCAGCATTTT. Its protein product is CASSLAWRDQPQHF. The chain combines TRBV6-2 or TRBV6-3 with TRBJ1-5, with D unclear. Per germline, CDR1 MNHEY and CDR2 SVGEGT. This CDR3 is built from 14 residues. V lost 4 bases and J 5 bases, leaving 12 bases between the germline ends.

This clonotype was picked up a small number of times. The chain employs TRBV6-1 and TRBJ1-4; 7 bases are shared with TRBD1. With V trimmed by 6 bases and J by 4 bases, 5 bases remained unmatched. Germline V CDR1 and CDR2: MNHNS, SASEGT. CDR3 length: 14 amino acids. The chain's CDR3 is CASSAQGLNEKLFF. The CDR3 coding sequence is TGTGCCAGCAGCGCACAGGGGCTTAATGAAAAACTGTTTTTT.

This clonotype was found a few times. V usage is TRBV20-1 and J usage is TRBJ2-3, with D possibly being TRBD2 (6 bases). V lost 6 bases and J lost 0, with 19 bases in between. Per the germline V gene, CDR1 is DFQATT and CDR2 is SNEGSKA (reference sequence). CDR3 length: 16 amino acids. The CDR3 is CSAPERRGPSTDTQYF. The CDR3 nucleotides read TGCAGTGCCCCCGAGCGGAGGGGACCTAGCACAGATACGCAGTATTTT.

The table lists this clonotype with a few counts. The J gene is TRBJ1-5, the V gene TRBV7-9, with 7 bases that match TRBD1. The V segment lost 5 bases and the J segment 4 bases; nucleotides outside the gene matches: 8. The CDR3 runs 15 residues. CDR1 is SEHNR, CDR2 FQNEAQ, per germline (reference sequence). This CDR3 reads CASSPTGQSNQPQHF. Written as DNA, the CDR3 is TGTGCCAGCAGCCCGACGGGACAGAGTAATCAGCCCCAGCATTTT.

This clonotype showed up just a few times. This chain links TRBV5-5 with TRBJ2-7; 13 bases match TRBD2. Germline V gives CDR1 SGHKS, CDR2 YYEKEE (reference sequence). There are 15 residues in the CDR3. V shed 4 bases and J 6 bases; nucleotides not matched to a gene: 7. The CDR3 region is CASSLRTSGSTEQYF. Here the CDR3 DNA reads TGTGCCAGCAGCCTCCGGACTAGCGGGAGTACCGAGCAGTACTTC.

V gene TRBV6-2 or TRBV6-3 combines with J gene TRBJ2-1, with TRBD2 matching over 14 bases. The CDR3 consists of 16 residues. CDR1 and CDR2 from the germline V gene are MNHEY and SVGEGT. V dropped 6 bases and J dropped 6; count of bases not matched to a gene: 7. The CDR3 region has the DNA TGTGCCAGCAGCCCGGGACTAGCGGGAGTAGGCAATGAGCAGTTCTTC. This gives the protein CASSPGLAGVGNEQFF.

The V call is TRBV4-2, the J call TRBJ2-7; 8 bases are a match to TRBD2. The CDR3 covers 16 residues. Per germline, CDR1 LGHNA and CDR2 YNFKEQ. V shed 0 bases and J 6 bases; nucleotides not matched to a gene: 10. CDR3 residues: CASSQDFGGAISEQYF. The CDR3 bases are TGTGCCAGCAGCCAAGATTTCGGGGGGGCTATTAGCGAGCAGTACTTC.

Only a few counts were recorded for this clonotype. V gene TRBV12-3 or TRBV12-4 combines with J gene TRBJ2-7, with no clear D. The CDR3 loop spans 11 amino acids. V was pared by 3 bases and J by 7 bases, with 7 bases between. The CDR3 loop reads CASSFGTEQYF. The CDR3 nucleotides read TGTGCCAGCAGTTTTGGTACGGAGCAGTACTTC.

The chain combines TRBV12-3 or TRBV12-4 with TRBJ2-7; no clear D gene. The CDR3 sequence is 13 residues long. V was trimmed by 8 bases and J by 2 bases, leaving 13 bases between them. The CDR3 coding sequence is TGTGCCAGCCGTAGGGCCGCCACCTACGAGCAGTACTTC. Translation gives CASRRAATYEQYF.

V and J are TRBV18 and TRBJ2-7; D might be TRBD1 (5 bases). Trimming cost V 2 bases and J 2 bases, with 19 bases left between them. In germline, CDR1 is KGHSH, CDR2 LQKENI. The CDR3 spans 17 residues. CDR3 in amino acids: CASSPRADTQLTYEQYF. CDR3 bases: TGTGCCAGCTCACCAAGGGCGGACACCCAACTTACCTACGAGCAGTACTTC. Full variable domain (missing parts from reference TRBV18 and TRBJ2-7): NAGVMQNPRHLVRRRGQEARLRCSPMKGHSHVYWYRQLPEEGLKFMVYLQKENIIDESGMPKERFSAEFPKEGPSILRIQQVVRGDSAAYFCASSPRADTQLTYEQYFGPGTRLTVT.

This clonotype has only a few counts. This chain joins TRBV10-3 and TRBJ1-1, with 7 bases identical to TRBD1. Germline CDR1 and CDR2: ENHRY and SYGVKD. After removal of 6 bases from V and 3 bases from J, the junction contained 4 bases not matched to a gene. The CDR3 runs 13 residues. CDR3 nucleotide sequence: TGTGCCATCAGGAAAGACAGGGACACTGAAGCTTTCTTT. It specifies CAIRKDRDTEAFF.

This clonotype was seen a few times. The chain joins TRBV10-3 to TRBJ2-5; perhaps TRBD1 as D (7 bases). The CDR3 runs to 13 residues. V was clipped by 10 bases and J by 2 bases, with 14 bases between them. Germline values: CDR1 ENHRY, CDR2 SYGVKD. CDR3 loop: CATAGQLQETQYF. The CDR3, as DNA: TGTGCCACCGCGGGACAGTTACAAGAGACCCAGTACTTC.

In its sample, this clonotype was seen a few times. The gene calls are TRBV20-1 and TRBJ2-1, with D possibly TRBD1 on 6 matching bases. CDR1 is DFQATT and CDR2 is SNEGSKA in the germline V gene (reference sequence). V shed 5 bases and J shed 5 bases, with 13 bases lying between them. CDR3 length: 13 residues. As DNA, the CDR3 is TGCAGTGCTGTCCCTGGGGGCCACAATGAGCAGTTCTTC. Translated, it gives CSAVPGGHNEQFF.

This clonotype was detected only a few times. J is TRBJ2-7 and V is TRBV12-3 or TRBV12-4, with D perhaps TRBD1 (5 bases). Trimming took 5 bases from V and 4 from J, leaving 18 bases between them. CDR3 length equals 15 residues. The CDR3 reads CASSPGNLASYEQYF. CDR3 sequence (DNA): TGTGCCAGCAGTCCAGGGAATTTGGCCTCATACGAGCAGTACTTC.

In its sample, this clonotype was seen a few times. This chain uses TRBV28 with TRBJ2-1; D gene ambiguous. The V end lost 4 bases, the J end lost 5 bases, and 12 bases lay between the germline ends. The germline V gene encodes CDR1 MDHEN and CDR2 SYDVKM. The CDR3 sequence is 14 residues long. CDR3 DNA: TGTGCCAGCAGTTCCCCAAGCAGGAACAATGAGCAGTTCTTC. It is translated as CASSSPSRNNEQFF. The full variable domain, its missing parts supplied by reference TRBV28 and TRBJ2-1, is DVKVTQSSRYLVKRTGEKVFLECVQDMDHENMFWYRQDPGLGLRLIYFSYDVKMKEKGDIPEGYSVSREKKERFSLILESASTNQTSMYLCASSSPSRNNEQFFGPGTRLTVL.

This clonotype was seen only a few times. The rearrangement uses TRBV4-3 and TRBJ2-3; D unclear. V lost 5 bases and J 0 bases, leaving 12 bases between the germline ends. CDR3 length equals 15 residues. The V gene's germline CDR1 is LGHNA and CDR2 YSLEER. DNA for the CDR3: TGCGCCAGCAGCTACACCGTGGGAAGCACAGATACGCAGTATTTT. Amino acids: CASSYTVGSTDTQYF.

The chain is built from TRBV5-1 and TRBJ1-1, with D uncertain. The CDR3 loop spans 15 amino acids. V was pared by 0 bases and J by 3 bases, with 12 bases between. CDR1 and CDR2 from the germline V gene are SGHRS and YFSETQ. This CDR3 reads CASSLGALGDTEAFF. In DNA, the CDR3 is TGCGCCAGCAGCTTGGGAGCTCTTGGGGACACTGAAGCTTTCTTT.

The table lists this clonotype with many counts. As DNA, the CDR3 is TGTGCCAGCAGCCAAGATCAGACTAGCGGGTTTTACAATGAGCAGTTCTTC. Protein: CASSQDQTSGFYNEQFF. The chain employs TRBV4-2 and TRBJ2-1; 10 nucleotides line up with TRBD2. The CDR3 consists of 17 residues. Unmatched junction bases numbered 6, after V lost 0 bases and J lost 4 bases. Germline assignment: CDR1 LGHNA and CDR2 YNFKEQ.

The chain is built from TRBV7-9 and TRBJ1-4, with D hard to call. CDR1 SEHNR and CDR2 FQNEAQ come from the germline V gene (reference sequence). The CDR3 has 15 amino acids. V dropped 4 bases and J dropped 3 bases, with 12 bases sitting between them. The CDR3 sequence: CASSSPRNSNEKLFF. The CDR3 nucleotides are TGTGCCAGCAGCTCCCCAAGGAACTCTAATGAAAAACTGTTTTTT.